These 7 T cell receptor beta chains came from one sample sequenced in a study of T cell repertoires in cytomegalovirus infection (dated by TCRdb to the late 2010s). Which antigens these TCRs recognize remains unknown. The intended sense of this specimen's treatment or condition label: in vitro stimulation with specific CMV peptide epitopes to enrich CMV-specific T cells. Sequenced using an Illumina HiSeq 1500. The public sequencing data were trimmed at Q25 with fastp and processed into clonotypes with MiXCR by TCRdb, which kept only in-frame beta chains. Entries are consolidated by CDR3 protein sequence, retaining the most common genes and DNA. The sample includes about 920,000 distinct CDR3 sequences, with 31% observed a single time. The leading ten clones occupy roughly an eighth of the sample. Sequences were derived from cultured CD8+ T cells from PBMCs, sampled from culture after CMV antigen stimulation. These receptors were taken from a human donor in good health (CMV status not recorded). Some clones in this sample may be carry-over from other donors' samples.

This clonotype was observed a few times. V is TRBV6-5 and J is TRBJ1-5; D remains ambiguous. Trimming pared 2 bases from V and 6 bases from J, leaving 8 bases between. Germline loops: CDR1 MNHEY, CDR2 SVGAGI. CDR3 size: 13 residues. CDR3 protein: CASSYRRTQPQHF. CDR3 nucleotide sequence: TGTGCCAGCAGTTACAGAAGGACTCAGCCCCAGCATTTT.

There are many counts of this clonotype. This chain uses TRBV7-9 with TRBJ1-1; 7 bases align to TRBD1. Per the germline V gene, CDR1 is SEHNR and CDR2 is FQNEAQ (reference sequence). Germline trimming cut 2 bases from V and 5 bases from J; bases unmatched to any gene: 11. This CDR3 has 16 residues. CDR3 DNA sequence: TGTGCCAGCAGCTTAAACATGCGCCAGGGGGGGACTGAAGCTTTCTTT. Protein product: CASSLNMRQGGTEAFF.

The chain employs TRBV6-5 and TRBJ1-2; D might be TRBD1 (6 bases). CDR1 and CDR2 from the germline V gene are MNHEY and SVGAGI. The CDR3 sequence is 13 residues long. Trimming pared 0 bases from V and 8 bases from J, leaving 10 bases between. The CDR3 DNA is TGTGCCAGCAGTTACTCGGGGGCTGGCGGCTACACCTTC. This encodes CASSYSGAGGYTF.

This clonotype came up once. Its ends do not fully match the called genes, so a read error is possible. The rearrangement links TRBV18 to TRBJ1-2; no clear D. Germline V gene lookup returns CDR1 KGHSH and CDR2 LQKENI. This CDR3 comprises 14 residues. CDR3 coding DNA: TGTACCAGCTCACCACCTGACATAACGGGGGGCTACACCTTC. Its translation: CTSSPPDITGGYTF.

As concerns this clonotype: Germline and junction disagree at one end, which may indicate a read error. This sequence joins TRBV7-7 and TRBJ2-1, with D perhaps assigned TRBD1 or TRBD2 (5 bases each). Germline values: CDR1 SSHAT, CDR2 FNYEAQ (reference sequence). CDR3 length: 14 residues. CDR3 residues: CASSSNLGDNEQFF. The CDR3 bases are TGTGCTAGCAGCTCCAATTTGGGGGATAATGAGCAGTTCTTC.

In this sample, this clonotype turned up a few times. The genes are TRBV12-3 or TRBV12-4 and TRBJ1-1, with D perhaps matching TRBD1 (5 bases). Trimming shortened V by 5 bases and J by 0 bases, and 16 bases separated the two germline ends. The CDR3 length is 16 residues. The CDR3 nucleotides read TGTGCCAGCAGTCGAACAGGCTATAAAATGAACACTGAAGCTTTCTTT. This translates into CASSRTGYKMNTEAFF.

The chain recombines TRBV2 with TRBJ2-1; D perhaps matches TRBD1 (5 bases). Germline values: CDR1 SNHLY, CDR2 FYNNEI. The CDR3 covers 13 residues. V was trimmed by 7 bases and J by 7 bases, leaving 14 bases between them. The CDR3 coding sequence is TGTGCCAGCACCCTAAGGCCAGGGAATGAGCAGTTCTTC. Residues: CASTLRPGNEQFF.